This passage covers 17 T cell receptor beta chains from one sample sequenced in a study of blood T cells in healthy people across ages. A J-beta primer mix and a sample-barcoded 5' primer were used in a second PCR of about 6 to 12 cycles. TCRdb independently ran MiXCR on the 5' RACE reads; one entry per CDR3 protein. Among over a million distinct CDR3 sequences listed, roughly 59% were seen once. Sequences were obtained from blood. All receptors come from a man aged 18 to 30 in good health.

This clonotype has just one count. The V gene is TRBV4-2, the J gene TRBJ2-7; D not certain. V lost 0 bases, J lost 2 bases, and 8 bases lay in between. CDR3 length: 14 residues. The germline gives CDR1 LGHNA, CDR2 YNFKEQ. The CDR3 region is CASSQEIGAYEQYF. The CDR3 DNA reads TGTGCCAGCAGCCAAGAGATAGGAGCCTACGAGCAGTACTTC.

V and J are TRBV28 and TRBJ1-2, with a weak D call TRBD1 (5 bases). V lost 3 bases to trimming and J lost 5 bases, with 13 bases between them. This CDR3 region has 14 residues. The V gene's germline CDR1 is MDHEN and CDR2 SYDVKM. For the CDR3, the DNA is TGTGCCAGCAGTTTCGCAGGGAAGGAGTATGGCTACACCTTC. This translates into CASSFAGKEYGYTF.

There are a few counts of this clonotype. This chain links TRBV6-5 with TRBJ1-2, with D perhaps TRBD1 (6 bases). Germline V gene sequence: CDR1 MNHEY, CDR2 SVGAGI. Trimming took off 5 bases at V and 13 bases at J, with 17 bases between the two ends. This CDR3 comprises 12 residues. CDR3 in amino acids: CASSRRQADVTF. As DNA, the CDR3 is TGTGCCAGCAGTCGACGACAGGCCGACGTCACCTTC.

J is TRBJ2-5 and V is TRBV5-1, with D perhaps TRBD1 (5 bases). Germline CDR1 reads SGHRS; CDR2 reads YFSETQ. CDR3 length: 15 residues. Trimming left V 3 bases short and J 0 bases short, with 12 bases between. The CDR3 here is CASSYYRIYQETQYF. For the CDR3, the DNA is TGCGCCAGCAGCTATTACAGGATTTACCAAGAGACCCAGTACTTC.

The chain joins TRBV20-1 to TRBJ2-7; D gene unclear. The CDR3 is 12 amino acids. Germline V gene data show CDR1 as DFQATT and CDR2 as SNEGSKA (reference sequence). Deletions cut 3 bases from V and 5 bases from J, with 11 bases between. The CDR3 DNA is TGCAGTGCTAGCGGGCATGAGGACGAGCAGTACTTC. It translates to CSASGHEDEQYF.

This chain connects TRBV29-1 to TRBJ2-2; D remains ambiguous. The ends were cut back, 7 bases at V and 1 base at J, with 10 bases in the middle. Germline-derived CDR1 and CDR2 are SQVTM and ANQGSEA. The CDR3 is made up of 13 amino acids. Here the CDR3 reads CSAAPVNTGELFF. CDR3 sequence (DNA): TGCAGCGCGGCCCCCGTGAACACCGGGGAGCTGTTTTTT.

The rearrangement joins TRBV6-5 to TRBJ2-1; D gene ambiguous. Germline CDR1 and CDR2: MNHEY and SVGAGI. The CDR3 length is 14 residues. V was clipped by 0 bases and J by 8 bases, with 11 bases between them. Here the CDR3 DNA reads TGTGCCAGCAGTTACTCGTGGGCAAGCGATGAGCAGTTCTTC. This encodes CASSYSWASDEQFF.

This chain connects TRBV27 to TRBJ2-3; 7 nucleotides match TRBD1. The CDR3 spans 17 residues. Trimming took 3 bases from V and 1 from J; bases not matched to a gene: 10. Per the germline V gene, CDR1 is MNHEY and CDR2 is SMNVEV (reference sequence). The CDR3 coding sequence is TGTGCCAGCAGTTTCCTGACAGGGTTTTTAGGCACAGATACGCAGTATTTT. As protein: CASSFLTGFLGTDTQYF.

This clonotype was seen more than once but under ten times. J is TRBJ2-1 and V is TRBV6-5; D perhaps matches TRBD1 (5 bases). The CDR3 runs to 15 residues. Germline V gene data show CDR1 as MNHEY and CDR2 as SVGAGI. The V gene lost 2 bases and the J gene lost 4 bases, with 12 bases spanning the gap. CDR3 sequence: CASSYRGWGYNEQFF. The CDR3 nucleotides read TGTGCCAGCAGTTACAGGGGTTGGGGATACAATGAGCAGTTCTTC.

Only a few counts were recorded for this clonotype. V usage is TRBV6-1 and J usage is TRBJ1-2; the match to TRBD1 covers 8 bases. The CDR3 is 14 residues long. V trimming: 1 base; J trimming: 7 bases; junction bases outside the gene matches: 5. The germline CDR1 and CDR2 sequences are MNHNS and SASEGT. CDR3 in amino acids: CASSEGTGLSGYTF. The CDR3 DNA follows: TGTGCCAGCAGTGAAGGGACAGGGCTTTCTGGCTACACCTTC.

V usage is TRBV6-2 or TRBV6-3 and J usage is TRBJ2-7; 12 bases agree with TRBD2. Germline V gives CDR1 MNHEY, CDR2 SVGEGT. V trimming: 10 bases; J trimming: 2 bases; junction bases outside the gene matches: 15. This CDR3 is built from 17 residues. The CDR3 sequence: CATSGLAGKLTTYEQYF. The DNA for the CDR3 is TGTGCCACTAGTGGACTAGCGGGGAAACTTACTACCTACGAGCAGTACTTC.

The chain carries TRBV10-3 and TRBJ2-7; TRBD1 aligns across 7 bases. The ends lost 2 bases at V and 2 bases at J; junction bases unmatched: 0. Germline-derived CDR1 and CDR2 are ENHRY and SYGVKD. CDR3 length equals 13 residues. For the CDR3, the DNA is TGTGCCATCAGTGAGGACAGGGCCTACGAGCAGTACTTC. Translation: CAISEDRAYEQYF.

The chain recombines TRBV5-1 with TRBJ1-4; D is undetermined. Deletions cut 0 bases from V and 0 bases from J, with 9 bases between. From germline, CDR1 is SGHRS and CDR2 YFSETQ. CDR3 size: 16 residues. Written as DNA, the CDR3 is TGCGCCAGCAGCTTGGTGGCTCTCACAACTAATGAAAAACTGTTTTTT. This encodes CASSLVALTTNEKLFF.

This chain uses TRBV9 with TRBJ1-6, with D maybe TRBD1 (6 bases). The germline CDR1 and CDR2 sequences are SGDLS and YYNGEE. V lost 3 bases to trimming and J lost 4 bases, with 11 bases between them. The CDR3 runs 15 residues. The CDR3 DNA sequence: TGTGCCAGCAGCGACAGGGAGAGTTATAATTCACCCCTCCACTTT. Encoded protein: CASSDRESYNSPLHF. The whole variable domain, remainder taken from reference TRBV9 and TRBJ1-6, is DSGVTQTPKHLITATGQRVTLRCSPRSGDLSVYWYQQSLDQGLQFLIQYYNGEERAKGNILERFSAQQFPDLHSELNLSSLELGDSALYFCASSDRESYNSPLHFGNGTRLTVT.

This clonotype appeared a few times. The chain uses TRBV12-3 or TRBV12-4 and TRBJ1-2, with TRBD1 identical over 9 bases. J was trimmed by 0 bases and V by 5 bases; bases with no gene match: 4. The CDR3 is made up of 15 amino acids. The CDR3 here is CASSPGTGPNYGYTF. The CDR3 DNA follows: TGTGCCAGCAGTCCCGGGACAGGGCCTAACTATGGCTACACCTTC.

The genes are TRBV12-3 or TRBV12-4 and TRBJ2-1, with unresolved D. The germline V and J ends were trimmed by 7 bases and 0 bases, with 10 bases remaining between them. The CDR3 runs 14 residues. The CDR3 DNA reads as TGTGCCAGCAAGGAGCCCTCCTCCTACAATGAGCAGTTCTTC. Translation gives CASKEPSSYNEQFF.

The gene calls are TRBV4-1 and TRBJ2-1, with D unclear. This CDR3 has 12 amino acids. The germline gives CDR1 MGHRA, CDR2 YSYEKL. The V and J ends lost 0 bases and 5 bases respectively, with 2 bases between them. As DNA, the CDR3 is TGCGCCAGCAGCCAAGAACACAATGAGCAGTTCTTC. This codes for CASSQEHNEQFF.